What follows are 27 T cell receptor beta chains derived from one specimen sequenced in a study of T-cell reconstitution after alpha-beta-depleted transplantation in children. Unique molecular identifiers were incorporated during preparation of the TCRbeta library. TCRdb re-derived calls from the PCR reads in MiXCR, one entry per CDR3 protein. The sample shows hundreds of thousands of distinct CDR3 sequences, over 10% of them seen only once. The sample in question was PBMCs, obtained before TCRalphabeta/CD19-depleted stem cell transplant. Receptor source: a girl aged 2-15 years with congenital amegakaryocytic thrombocytopenia, due to receive a stem cell transplant.

This clonotype was recorded many times. CDR3: CASGSQLQFRYGYTF. The DNA of the CDR3 is TGTGCCAGCGGTTCACAGTTACAGTTTCGTTATGGCTACACCTTC. The V and J genes are TRBV6-5 and TRBJ1-2; D ambiguous. The CDR3 sequence is 15 residues long. Trimming took off 8 bases at V and 5 bases at J, with 21 bases between the two ends. Germline loops: CDR1 MNHEY, CDR2 SVGAGI.

This clonotype was counted ten times or more. This rearrangement joins TRBV12-3 or TRBV12-4 to TRBJ2-5; weak D call: TRBD2 (5 bases). Trimming shortened V by 3 bases and J by 10 bases, and 18 bases separated the two germline ends. The CDR3 is made up of 14 amino acids. CDR3 DNA sequence: TGTGCCAGCAGTTTCGCGGGCCCAGGCGATGACCAGTACTTC. This translates into CASSFAGPGDDQYF.

This clonotype was picked up many times. This sequence joins TRBV12-3 or TRBV12-4 and TRBJ2-1, with a tentative D call TRBD1 (6 bases). The CDR3 totals 16 residues. V was clipped by 3 bases and J by 6 bases, with 18 bases between them. For the CDR3, the DNA is TGTGCCAGCAGTTTGTCCCGGACAGTCTTGGGCAATGAGCAGTTCTTC. This codes for CASSLSRTVLGNEQFF.

V and J are TRBV2 and TRBJ2-2; D gene uncertain. Germline CDR1 is SNHLY and CDR2 is FYNNEI. Trimming cost V 1 base and J 6 bases, with 9 bases left between them. The CDR3 is 14 residues long. The CDR3 here is CASSEERVPGELFF. CDR3 DNA: TGTGCCAGCAGTGAAGAAAGAGTCCCCGGGGAGCTGTTTTTT. Filled out from reference TRBV2 and TRBJ2-2, the complete variable domain reads EPEVTQTPSHQVTQMGQEVILRCVPISNHLYFYWYRQILGQKVEFLVSFYNNEISEKSEIFDDQFSVERPDGSNFTLKIRSTKLEDSAMYFCASSEERVPGELFFGEGSRLTVL.

This chain connects TRBV6-5 to TRBJ2-5; D may be TRBD2 (5 bases). Per the germline V gene, CDR1 is MNHEY and CDR2 is SVGAGI. The V gene lost 2 bases and the J gene lost 2 bases, with 12 bases spanning the gap. The CDR3 contains 15 residues. For the CDR3, the DNA is TGTGCCAGCAGTTACCTCCTCCGCGGGCAAGAGACCCAGTACTTC. Translation gives CASSYLLRGQETQYF.

The chain uses TRBV20-1 and TRBJ2-3; 11 bases fit TRBD2. This CDR3 has 12 amino acids. CDR1 is DFQATT, CDR2 SNEGSKA, per germline (reference sequence). This CDR3 reads CGLAGGPDTQYF. CDR3 DNA: TGCGGGCTAGCGGGAGGCCCAGATACGCAGTATTTT.

This clonotype was seen many times. V is TRBV28 and J is TRBJ1-5; D unresolved. The ends were cut back, 6 bases at V and 2 bases at J, with 14 bases in the middle. The CDR3 has 15 amino acids. The germline gives CDR1 MDHEN, CDR2 SYDVKM. In nucleotides, the CDR3 is TGTGCCAGCAGCCCTGGGGAACTGCGCAATCAGCCCCAGCATTTT. Its protein is CASSPGELRNQPQHF. The full variable domain, rest sourced from reference TRBV28 and TRBJ1-5, is DVKVTQSSRYLVKRTGEKVFLECVQDMDHENMFWYRQDPGLGLRLIYFSYDVKMKEKGDIPEGYSVSREKKERFSLILESASTNQTSMYLCASSPGELRNQPQHFGDGTRLSIL.

This clonotype was detected ten times or more. The genes are TRBV29-1 and TRBJ1-5; 8 nucleotides match TRBD1. Germline V gives CDR1 SQVTM, CDR2 ANQGSEA. This CDR3 has 14 amino acids. J was trimmed by 2 bases and V by 4 bases; bases with no gene match: 4. CDR3 region: CSVVVGQGNQPQHF. The DNA for the CDR3 is TGCAGCGTTGTCGTGGGACAGGGCAATCAGCCCCAGCATTTT.

This clonotype was found many times. The genes are TRBV12-3 or TRBV12-4 and TRBJ2-7; tentative D call: TRBD1 (6 bases). The CDR3 is made up of 14 amino acids. V was cut by 6 bases and J by 4 bases, with 16 bases left in between. The CDR3 bases are TGTGCCAGCAGGAGGGGGACATTACCTTACGAGCAGTACTTC. This encodes CASRRGTLPYEQYF.

This chain uses TRBV2 with TRBJ2-7; unclear D gene. The CDR3 consists of 13 residues. CDR1 is SNHLY and CDR2 is FYNNEI in the germline V gene. V lost 3 bases and J 5 bases, leaving 11 bases between the germline ends. Here the CDR3 DNA reads TGTGCCAGCAGTGATCTGGCTATGGACGAGCAGTACTTC. Encoded protein: CASSDLAMDEQYF.

The chain uses TRBV11-2 and TRBJ2-7; maybe TRBD2 (5 bases). V lost 6 bases, J lost 0 bases, and 15 bases lay in between. CDR1 and CDR2 from the germline V gene are SGHAT and FQNNGV. There are 15 residues in the CDR3. The CDR3 bases are TGTGCCAGCAGGGAGGCTTATAGAGTCTCCTACGAGCAGTACTTC. This encodes CASREAYRVSYEQYF.

Ten or more counts support this clonotype. V gene TRBV5-1 combines with J gene TRBJ1-5; D call uncertain. The CDR3 is made up of 12 amino acids. From germline, CDR1 is SGHRS and CDR2 YFSETQ. The ends were cut back, 0 bases at V and 11 bases at J, with 9 bases in the middle. The CDR3 DNA is TGCGCCAGCAGCTTGGATTCGGGGTCCCAGCATTTT. Its translation is CASSLDSGSQHF.

The rearrangement links TRBV11-2 to TRBJ2-4; D possibly uses TRBD1 or TRBD2 (5 bases each). CDR1 and CDR2 from the germline V gene are SGHAT and FQNNGV. CDR3 size: 14 residues. V lost 7 bases and J 4 bases, leaving 14 bases between the germline ends. CDR3 sequence reads: CASTPLGVKNIQYF. The CDR3 nucleotides are TGTGCCAGCACCCCTTTGGGGGTTAAAAACATTCAGTACTTC. The full variable domain, its missing parts supplied by reference TRBV11-2 and TRBJ2-4, is EAGVAQSPRYKIIEKRQSVAFWCNPISGHATLYWYQQILGQGPKLLIQFQNNGVVDDSQLPKDRFSAERLKGVDSTLKIQPAKLEDSAVYLCASTPLGVKNIQYFGAGTRLSVL.

This clonotype was found many times. An end of the junction does not agree with germline; a read error may underlie this. The chain carries TRBV7-9 and TRBJ2-2, with D unclear. The CDR3 is 11 amino acids. The germline gives CDR1 SEHNR, CDR2 FQNEAQ (reference sequence). For the CDR3, the DNA is TGTGCCAGCAGCTTAGACTCCCCAACGGTTTTT. This gives the protein CASSLDSPTVF.

The table lists this clonotype with a few counts. This sequence joins TRBV9 and TRBJ2-2; 9 bases fit TRBD2. The junction had 7 bases not matched to a gene; V was cut back by 0 bases and J by 7 bases. This CDR3 is 16 amino acids long. Germline V gives CDR1 SGDLS, CDR2 YYNGEE. For the CDR3, the DNA is TGTGCCAGCAGCGTAGGGCTAGCGGGGCACGGCGGGGAGCTGTTTTTT. Translated: CASSVGLAGHGGELFF.

This clonotype was recorded at least ten times. The chain's CDR3 is CASSLTHYSNQPQHF. CDR3 DNA: TGTGCCAGCAGTTTGACACACTATAGCAATCAGCCCCAGCATTTT. This chain uses TRBV27 with TRBJ1-5; D is unclear. Germline assignment: CDR1 MNHEY and CDR2 SMNVEV (reference sequence). This CDR3 is built from 15 residues. V lost 3 bases to trimming and J lost 0 bases, with 9 bases between them.

This clonotype has just a few counts. The J gene is TRBJ2-1, the V gene TRBV30; a possible D gene is TRBD2 (5 bases). CDR1 is GTSNPN and CDR2 is SVGIG in the germline V gene (reference sequence). V was cut by 0 bases and J by 8 bases, with 11 bases left in between. The CDR3 is 13 residues long. The CDR3 sequence is CAWSVRLAYEQFF. CDR3 DNA: TGTGCCTGGAGTGTACGGCTAGCCTATGAGCAGTTCTTC.

To note about this clonotype: Germline is not matched at one junction end, which may reflect a read error. This chain uses TRBV5-1 with TRBJ2-3, with D maybe TRBD1 (5 bases). The CDR3 spans 15 residues. Looked up from germline, CDR1 is SGHRS and CDR2 is YFSETQ. CDR3 sequence (DNA): TGCGCCAGCAGTTTGGACAACCCTAGCACAGATACGCAGTATTTT. Amino acid sequence: CASSLDNPSTDTQYF.

The chain links TRBV28 to TRBJ2-3, with 9 bases aligning to TRBD2. This CDR3 spans 14 amino acids. CDR1 and CDR2 (germline): MDHEN, SYDVKM. V lost 3 bases, J lost 5 bases, and 3 bases stayed unmatched. The CDR3 here is CASSFQREVDTQYF. DNA of the CDR3: TGTGCCAGCAGTTTCCAGCGGGAGGTAGATACGCAGTATTTT.

This clonotype showed up just a few times. The chain is built from TRBV20-1 and TRBJ2-5, with D perhaps TRBD2 (5 bases). V lost 8 bases, J lost 4 bases, and 20 bases lay in between. The germline gives CDR1 DFQATT, CDR2 SNEGSKA (reference sequence). This CDR3 has 14 residues. The CDR3 coding sequence is TGCAGTCTCTCGTTCGCCACCCGGGGAGAGACCCAGTACTTC. It codes for CSLSFATRGETQYF.

This clonotype appeared many times. V is TRBV5-1 and J is TRBJ2-3; possible D gene TRBD2, 6 bases. The V gene lost 4 bases and the J gene lost 7 bases, with 19 bases spanning the gap. This CDR3 is built from 15 residues. The germline V gene has CDR1 SGHRS and CDR2 YFSETQ. CDR3 sequence: CASSQSGPVTNTQYF. As DNA, the CDR3 is TGCGCCAGCAGCCAAAGCGGGCCGGTTACAAATACGCAGTATTTT.

This clonotype has at least ten counts. The chain uses TRBV12-3 or TRBV12-4 and TRBJ2-7; unclear D gene. Trimming stripped 3 bases from V and 2 bases from J, with 11 bases between. The CDR3 extends over 14 amino acids. CDR3 residues: CASSFSVKAYEQYF. The CDR3 bases are TGTGCCAGCAGTTTCTCGGTCAAAGCCTACGAGCAGTACTTC.

This clonotype has a count of ten or more. The chain couples TRBV7-7 to TRBJ2-2, with D possibly being TRBD1 (7 bases). The germline V gene encodes CDR1 SSHAT and CDR2 FNYEAQ (reference sequence). Trimming took off 3 bases at V and 1 base at J, with 12 bases between the two ends. The CDR3 sequence is 16 residues long. This CDR3 reads CASSFNRGGNTGELFF. In nucleotides, the CDR3 is TGTGCCAGCAGCTTTAACAGGGGAGGGAACACCGGGGAGCTGTTTTTT.

The gene calls are TRBV5-1 and TRBJ2-2, with D possibly being TRBD2 (6 bases). Germline assignment: CDR1 SGHRS and CDR2 YFSETQ. V gave up 1 base and J gave up 0 bases, with 10 bases separating them. The CDR3 extends over 16 amino acids. In DNA form, the CDR3 reads TGCGCCAGCAGCTTGACCGGGAGCACGAACACCGGGGAGCTGTTTTTT. Protein: CASSLTGSTNTGELFF. The variable domain in full, completed from reference TRBV5-1 and TRBJ2-2, reads KAGVTQTPRYLIKTRGQQVTLSCSPISGHRSVSWYQQTPGQGLQFLFEYFSETQRNKGNFPGRFSGRQFSNSRSEMNVSTLELGDSALYLCASSLTGSTNTGELFFGEGSRLTVL.

The sample holds many counts of this clonotype. The chain couples TRBV20-1 to TRBJ2-7, with 7 bases that match TRBD2. The junction had 6 bases not matched to a gene; V was cut back by 6 bases and J by 1 base. This CDR3 is 13 amino acids long. Germline V gives CDR1 DFQATT, CDR2 SNEGSKA (reference sequence). This CDR3 is CSAETSLSYEQYF. CDR3 nucleotide sequence: TGCAGTGCAGAGACTAGCTTGTCCTACGAGCAGTACTTC.

This clonotype was seen repeatedly, ten times or more. V and J are TRBV12-3 or TRBV12-4 and TRBJ1-1; D call uncertain. The CDR3 is 12 amino acids. V lost 8 bases and J 10 bases, leaving 17 bases between the germline ends. CDR3 DNA sequence: TGTGCCAGCCGTCCCAGCTCACGGGGAGCTTTCTTT. Translation gives CASRPSSRGAFF.

The V gene is TRBV4-1, the J gene TRBJ2-5; D gene uncertain. The CDR3 runs 16 residues. CDR1 is MGHRA, CDR2 YSYEKL, per germline. V gave up 0 bases and J gave up 2 bases, with 13 bases separating them. CDR3 nucleotide sequence: TGCGCCAGCAGCCAAGATGTGGTGGCCTTACAAGAGACCCAGTACTTC. Protein sequence: CASSQDVVALQETQYF.